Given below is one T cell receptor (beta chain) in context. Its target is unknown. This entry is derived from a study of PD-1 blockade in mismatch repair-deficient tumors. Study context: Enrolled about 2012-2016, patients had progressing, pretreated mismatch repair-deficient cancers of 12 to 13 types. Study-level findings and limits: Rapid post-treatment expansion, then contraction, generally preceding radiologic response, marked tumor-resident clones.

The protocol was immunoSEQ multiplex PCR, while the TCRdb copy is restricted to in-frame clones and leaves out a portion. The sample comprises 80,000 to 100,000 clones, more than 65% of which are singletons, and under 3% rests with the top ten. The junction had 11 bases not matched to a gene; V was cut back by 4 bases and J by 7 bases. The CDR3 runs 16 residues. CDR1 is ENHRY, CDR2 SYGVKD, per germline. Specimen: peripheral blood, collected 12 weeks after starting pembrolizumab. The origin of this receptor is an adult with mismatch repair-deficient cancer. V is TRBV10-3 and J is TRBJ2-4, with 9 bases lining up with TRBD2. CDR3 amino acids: CAISAGTSSRSNIQYF. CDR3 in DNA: TGTGCCATCAGTGCCGGGACTAGCTCCCGTTCGAACATTCAGTACTTC.